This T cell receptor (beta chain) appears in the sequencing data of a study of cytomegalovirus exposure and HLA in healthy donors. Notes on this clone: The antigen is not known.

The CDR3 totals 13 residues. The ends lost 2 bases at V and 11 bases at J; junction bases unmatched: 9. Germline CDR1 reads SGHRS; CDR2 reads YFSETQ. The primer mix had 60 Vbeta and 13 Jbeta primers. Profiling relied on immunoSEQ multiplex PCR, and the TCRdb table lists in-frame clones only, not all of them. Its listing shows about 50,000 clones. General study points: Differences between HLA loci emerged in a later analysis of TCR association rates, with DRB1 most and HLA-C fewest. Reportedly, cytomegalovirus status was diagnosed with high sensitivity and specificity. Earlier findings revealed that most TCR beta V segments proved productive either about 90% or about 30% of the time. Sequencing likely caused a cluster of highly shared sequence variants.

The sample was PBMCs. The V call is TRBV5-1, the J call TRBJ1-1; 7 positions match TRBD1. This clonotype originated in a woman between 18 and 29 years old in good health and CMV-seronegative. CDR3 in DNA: TGCGCCAGCAGCTTAGACAGGGTTTTTGGGGCTTTCTTT. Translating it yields CASSLDRVFGAFF. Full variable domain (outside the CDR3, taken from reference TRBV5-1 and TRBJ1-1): KAGVTQTPRYLIKTRGQQVTLSCSPISGHRSVSWYQQTPGQGLQFLFEYFSETQRNKGNFPGRFSGRQFSNSRSEMNVSTLELGDSALYLCASSLDRVFGAFFGQGTRLTVV.